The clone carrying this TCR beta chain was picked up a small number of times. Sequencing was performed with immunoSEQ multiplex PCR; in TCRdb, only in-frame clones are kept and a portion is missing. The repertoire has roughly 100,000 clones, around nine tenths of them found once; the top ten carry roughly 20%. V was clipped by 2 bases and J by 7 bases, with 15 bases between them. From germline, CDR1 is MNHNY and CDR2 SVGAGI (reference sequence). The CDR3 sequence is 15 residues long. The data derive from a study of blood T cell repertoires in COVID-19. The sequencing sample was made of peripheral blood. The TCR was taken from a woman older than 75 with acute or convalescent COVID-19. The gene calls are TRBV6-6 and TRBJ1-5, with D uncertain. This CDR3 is CASSYPDSFLQPQHF. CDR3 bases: TGTGCCAGCAGTTACCCTGACTCCTTCCTCCAGCCCCAGCATTTT.